Presented here are 2 T cell receptor beta chains from one specimen sequenced in a study of blood T cell repertoires in COVID-19. Produced via immunoSEQ multiplex PCR; TCRdb's table is partial and in-frame only. Among fewer than 90,000 clones listed, 88% were seen once. Sequencing used peripheral blood. The receptors come from a human donor in a cohort sampled during active COVID-19.

The chain has TRBV12-5 and TRBJ2-1; 7 bases agree with TRBD2. J gave up 3 bases and V 6 bases, and 5 bases lay outside the gene matches. CDR3 length: 14 residues. Per germline, CDR1 LGHNT and CDR2 FRNRAP. Written as DNA, the CDR3 is TGTGCTAGTGGCCCCGGCGGGGGCTACAATGAGCAGTTCTTC. It specifies CASGPGGGYNEQFF.

The chain carries TRBV5-4 and TRBJ2-5; D gene unclear. This CDR3 is 14 amino acids long. V was trimmed by 2 bases and J by 2 bases, leaving 10 bases between them. Looked up from germline, CDR1 is SGHNT and CDR2 is YYREEE (reference sequence). The CDR3 region has the DNA TGTGCCAGCAGCTTTGACTGGAAACAAGAGACCCAGTACTTC. Its protein product is CASSFDWKQETQYF.